Listed below are T cell receptor beta chains from one sample, sequenced in a study of blood T cell repertoires in COVID-19. Sequencing was performed with immunoSEQ multiplex PCR; in TCRdb, only in-frame clones are kept and a portion is missing. The table includes approximately 360,000 clones, 70% to 90% detected once. Sequencing used PBMCs or T cells enriched from blood (not recorded which). The receptors shown here come from a woman aged 25 to 39 with acute COVID-19. Each CDR3 is given with its conserved first and last residue. The D gene is left open where the match is weak. A clone size is listed for some rows: how often the clone was seen (once, few, many), or a class if it is expanded.

v_call	clone_size	d_call	j_call	cdr3_aa	cdr3_nt
TRBV13	once	-	TRBJ1-4	CASSFRQATNEKLFF	TGTGCCAGCAGCTTCCGACAGGCTACTAATGAAAAACTGTTTTTT
TRBV4-2	-	TRBD1	TRBJ1-3	CASSQGTGGLGNTIYF	TGTGCCAGCAGCCAGGGGACAGGGGGCCTTGGAAACACCATATATTTT
TRBV7-8	many	-	TRBJ2-3	CASSLREYNTDTQYF	TGTGCCAGCAGCCTCCGGGAGTACAACACAGATACGCAGTATTTT
TRBV5-5	-	-	TRBJ2-3	CASSFILFTDTQYF	TGTGCCAGCAGCTTTATTTTATTCACAGATACGCAGTATTTT
TRBV19	-	TRBD1	TRBJ1-4	CASTQQGAPNEKLFF	TGTGCCAGTACCCAACAGGGGGCTCCTAATGAAAAACTGTTTTTT
TRBV5-1	-	TRBD2	TRBJ2-1	CASSLSAGGYNEQFF	TGCGCCAGCAGCTTGTCGGCGGGGGGATACAATGAGCAGTTCTTC
TRBV11-2	-	-	TRBJ2-7	CASRPLGYEQYF	TGTGCCAGCAGGCCACTAGGGTACGAGCAGTACTTC
TRBV5-4	-	-	TRBJ2-3	CASSLMRGGPGTDTQYF	TGTGCCAGCAGCTTGATGAGGGGGGGGCCTGGTACAGATACGCAGTATTTT
TRBV7-6	few	TRBD1	TRBJ2-7	CASSFEPGQGGTYEQYF	TGTGCCAGCAGCTTCGAACCGGGACAGGGGGGGACCTACGAGCAGTACTTC
TRBV4-3	-	-	TRBJ1-5	CASSQDVVRYSNQPQHF	TGCGCCAGCAGCCAAGATGTCGTCAGGTATAGCAATCAGCCCCAGCATTTT